The 14 T cell receptor beta chains below all came from one sample that was sequenced in a study of blood T cell repertoires in COVID-19. Libraries were prepared by immunoSEQ multiplex PCR; TCRdb keeps only in-frame clonotypes and omits some of them. The table includes about 36,000 clones, around four fifths detected once. Sequenced sample: peripheral blood. All receptors derive from a human donor in a cohort sampled during active COVID-19.

V usage is TRBV14 and J usage is TRBJ2-3, with 8 bases that match TRBD1. The CDR3 loop spans 16 amino acids. The junction had 10 bases not matched to a gene; V was cut back by 4 bases and J by 4 bases. CDR1 SGHDN and CDR2 FVKESK come from the germline V gene. The CDR3 region is CASSPRTGNKADTQYF. CDR3 bases: TGTGCCAGCAGCCCACGGACAGGGAATAAGGCAGATACGCAGTATTTT.

The chain has TRBV12-5 and TRBJ2-3; D possibly corresponds to TRBD2 (6 bases). V was trimmed by 4 bases and J by 1 base, leaving 6 bases between them. The CDR3 runs 13 residues. Germline CDR1 is LGHNT and CDR2 is FRNRAP. The CDR3 protein is CASGSSGTDTQYF. Written as DNA, the CDR3 is TGTGCTAGTGGTTCTAGCGGCACAGATACGCAGTATTTT.

The chain uses TRBV4-2 and TRBJ1-6; 10 positions agree with TRBD1. With V trimmed by 1 base and J by 10 bases, 7 bases remained unmatched. CDR1 is LGHNA, CDR2 YNFKEQ, per germline. This CDR3 is 16 amino acids long. CDR3: CASSQGQGAGRSPLHF. CDR3 DNA sequence: TGTGCCAGCAGCCAAGGACAGGGGGCGGGTAGGTCACCCCTCCACTTT.

This clone came up a few times. The rearrangement joins TRBV4-2 to TRBJ1-1; perhaps TRBD1 as D (6 bases). Germline CDR1 and CDR2: LGHNA and YNFKEQ. The CDR3 has 16 residues. The V end was cut by 1 base, the J end by 0 bases, with 12 bases between. For the CDR3, the DNA is TGTGCCAGCAGCCAAGCAGGGGTTGGCGTGAACACTGAAGCTTTCTTT. Translating it yields CASSQAGVGVNTEAFF.

The chain recombines TRBV4-2 with TRBJ2-1, with TRBD2 matching over 7 bases. Germline CDR1 and CDR2: LGHNA and YNFKEQ. V trimming: 4 bases; J trimming: 0 bases; junction bases outside the gene matches: 9. The CDR3 runs to 17 residues. The CDR3 protein is CASSPSGTKSSYNEQFF. The CDR3 nucleotides are TGTGCCAGCAGCCCCTCCGGGACTAAAAGCTCCTACAATGAGCAGTTCTTC.

This clone ranks as large (0.1 to 1%). The chain combines TRBV21-1 with TRBJ1-4; TRBD1 is taken as the D call from the table, unchecked against the DNA. TRBV21-1 is a pseudogene segment. The CDR3 covers 11 residues. The CDR3 reads CASRPTGKLFF. DNA for the CDR3: TGTGCCAGCCGGCCCACAGGAAAACTGTTTTTT.

This chain links TRBV14 with TRBJ1-3, with D unresolved. V lost 0 bases and J lost 4, with 4 bases in between. Germline CDR1 and CDR2: SGHDN and FVKESK. The CDR3 contains 13 residues. The CDR3 region has the DNA TGTGCCAGCAGCCAAGATCCGGGAAACACCATATATTTT. Translation: CASSQDPGNTIYF.

The chain uses TRBV7-3 and TRBJ2-1; D is ambiguous. The V gene's germline CDR1 is SGHTA and CDR2 FQGTGA. V lost 2 bases and J lost 5, with 7 bases in between. The CDR3 consists of 13 residues. CDR3 DNA sequence: TGTGCCAGCAGCTTAGGGCCCAACAATGAGCAGTTCTTC. Its translation is CASSLGPNNEQFF.

This chain joins TRBV24-1 and TRBJ1-2, with 7 bases identical to TRBD1. The germline CDR1 and CDR2 sequences are KGHDR and SFDVKD. The ends lost 5 bases at V and 2 bases at J; junction bases unmatched: 4. There are 14 residues in the CDR3. CDR3 sequence reads: CATSGGTENYGYTF. CDR3 coding DNA: TGTGCCACCAGTGGGGGGACAGAGAACTATGGCTACACCTTC.

The rearrangement uses TRBV7-9 and TRBJ1-2; D is perhaps TRBD1 (6 bases). CDR3 length equals 12 residues. The germline CDR1 and CDR2 sequences are SEHNR and FQNEAQ (reference sequence). The V gene lost 1 base and the J gene lost 14 bases, with 14 bases spanning the gap. The CDR3, as DNA: TGTGCCAGCAGCTTAGTGGGGCCAGGGGATACCTTC. The encoded protein is CASSLVGPGDTF.

The chain combines TRBV5-8 with TRBJ1-6; possible D gene TRBD1, 6 bases. V gave up 4 bases and J gave up 13 bases, with 21 bases separating them. The V gene's germline CDR1 is SGHTS and CDR2 YDEGEE. The CDR3 spans 15 residues. The CDR3 coding sequence is TGTGCCAGCAGCCTACCTGTAGGGGGGGCCTTTCCCCTCCACTTT. It specifies CASSLPVGGAFPLHF.

The chain carries TRBV2 and TRBJ1-1; D uncertain. The ends were cut back, 3 bases at V and 3 bases at J, with 11 bases in the middle. This CDR3 is 14 amino acids long. Germline assignment: CDR1 SNHLY and CDR2 FYNNEI. CDR3 region: CASSDGREHTEAFF. The CDR3, as DNA: TGTGCCAGCAGTGACGGGAGGGAGCACACTGAAGCTTTCTTT.

The chain carries TRBV6-5 and TRBJ1-1; no reliable D call. The V and J ends lost 2 bases and 0 bases respectively, with 7 bases between them. The germline V gene has CDR1 MNHEY and CDR2 SVGAGI. The CDR3 loop spans 14 amino acids. CDR3 in amino acids: CASSYTELNTEAFF. CDR3 coding DNA: TGTGCCAGCAGTTACACAGAACTGAACACTGAAGCTTTCTTT.

This chain connects TRBV20-1 to TRBJ1-2; unclear D gene. There are 11 residues in the CDR3. The germline gives CDR1 DFQATT, CDR2 SNEGSKA (reference sequence). The V and J ends lost 6 bases and 7 bases respectively, with 12 bases between them. The CDR3 protein is CSAIRRVGYTF. CDR3 coding DNA: TGCAGTGCCATAAGGCGGGTTGGCTACACCTTC.